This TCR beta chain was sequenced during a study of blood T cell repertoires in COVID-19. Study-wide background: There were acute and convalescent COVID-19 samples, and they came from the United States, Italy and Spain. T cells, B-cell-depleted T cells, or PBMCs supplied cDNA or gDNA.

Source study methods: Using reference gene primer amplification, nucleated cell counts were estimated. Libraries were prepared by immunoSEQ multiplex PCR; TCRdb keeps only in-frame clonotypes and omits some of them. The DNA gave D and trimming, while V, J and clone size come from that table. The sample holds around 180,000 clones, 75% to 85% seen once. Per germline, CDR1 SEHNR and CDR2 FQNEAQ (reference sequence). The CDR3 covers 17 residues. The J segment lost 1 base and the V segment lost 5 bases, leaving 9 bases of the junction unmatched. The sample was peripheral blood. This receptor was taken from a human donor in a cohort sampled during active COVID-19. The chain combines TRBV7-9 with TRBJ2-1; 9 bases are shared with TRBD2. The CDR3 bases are TGTGCCAGCAGCCTATCACGCAGCGGGAGGTCCTACAATGAGCAGTTCTTC. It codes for CASSLSRSGRSYNEQFF. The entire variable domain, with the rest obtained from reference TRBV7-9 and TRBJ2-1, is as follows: DTGVSQNPRHKITKRGQNVTFRCDPISEHNRLYWYRQTLGQGPEFLTYFQNEAQLEKSRLLSDRFSAERPKGSFSTLEIQRTEQGDSAMYLCASSLSRSGRSYNEQFFGPGTRLTVL.